This T cell receptor beta chain was recorded in a study of early T cells in non-severe SARS-CoV-2 infection. The sample holds a few counts of this clonotype. Researchers tagged individual cDNA molecules with unique molecular identifiers. Each CDR3 protein is one row after TCRdb ran MiXCR on the 5' RACE reads. The sample has approximately 79,000 distinct CDR3 sequences, around 13% seen once. CDR3 length: 15 amino acids. CDR1 is MNHEY and CDR2 is SVGAGI in the germline V gene. V was cut by 2 bases and J by 7 bases, with 15 bases left in between. The sample comprised whole blood. This chain joins TRBV6-5 and TRBJ2-1, with D perhaps matching TRBD2 (7 bases). This sequence originates from an adult who was a healthcare worker with PCR-confirmed SARS-CoV-2 infection or an uninfected control (not recorded which). The CDR3 protein is CASSYTRGGVNEQFF. The CDR3 DNA reads TGTGCCAGCAGTTACACGAGAGGGGGGGTTAATGAGCAGTTCTTC.